What follows are 23 T cell receptor beta chains derived from one specimen sequenced in a study of T-cell reconstitution after alpha-beta-depleted transplantation in children. Study-level findings and limits: It was newly produced T cells that mostly accounted for T-cell counts and diversity one year after transplant.

Library preparation (for TCRbeta) was performed with unique molecular identifiers. TCRdb independently ran MiXCR on the PCR reads; one entry per CDR3 protein. The data show fewer than 350,000 distinct CDR3 sequences, 6.5% to 9% seen once. No cognate antigen is known for these TCRs. The sequencing used peripheral blood, collected 360 days after TCRalphabeta/CD19-depleted stem cell transplant. The origin of the receptors is a female patient aged 2-9 years who had a stem cell transplant for Fanconi anemia, so the T cells may come from the graft donor.

J is TRBJ2-1 and V is TRBV12-3 or TRBV12-4; 8 bases are shared with TRBD2. V dropped 3 bases and J dropped 5; count of bases not matched to a gene: 9. This CDR3 has 16 residues. The CDR3: CASSFERGRGDNEQFF. Here the CDR3 DNA reads TGTGCCAGCAGTTTCGAGCGGGGGCGAGGCGACAATGAGCAGTTCTTC.

This clonotype has more than one count but fewer than ten. The chain uses TRBV15 and TRBJ1-4; 7 bases are shared with TRBD1. From germline, CDR1 is LNHNV and CDR2 YYDKDF (reference sequence). CDR3 length: 11 amino acids. After removal of 5 bases from V and 13 bases from J, the junction contained 4 bases not matched to a gene. CDR3 protein: CATSQGQALFF. The CDR3 DNA follows: TGTGCCACCAGCCAAGGACAGGCACTGTTTTTT.

The J gene is TRBJ2-7, the V gene TRBV6-5; maybe TRBD1 (5 bases). The CDR3 is made up of 16 amino acids. Germline CDR1 is MNHEY and CDR2 is SVGAGI. Trimming removed 0 bases from V and 1 base from J, with 13 bases in between. CDR3 loop: CASSYSGLDTSYEQYF. The CDR3 bases are TGTGCCAGCAGTTACTCGGGGCTAGATACTTCCTACGAGCAGTACTTC.

This clonotype was seen more than once but under ten times. The gene calls are TRBV6-5 and TRBJ2-3, with TRBD2 identical over 8 bases. J gave up 6 bases and V 4 bases, and 6 bases lay outside the gene matches. There are 14 residues in the CDR3. The germline V gene has CDR1 MNHEY and CDR2 SVGAGI. The CDR3 nucleotides are TGTGCCAGCAGTTCCCGACTAGCGACGGATACGCAGTATTTT. Amino acids: CASSSRLATDTQYF.

The rearrangement links TRBV30 to TRBJ2-2, with 11 bases lining up with TRBD1. CDR1 is GTSNPN, CDR2 SVGIG, per germline (reference sequence). This CDR3 is built from 15 residues. After removal of 3 bases from V and 4 bases from J, the junction contained 4 bases not matched to a gene. The CDR3 DNA follows: TGTGCCTGGAGAGGACAGGGGGCGCGCACCGGGGAGCTGTTTTTT. Translation: CAWRGQGARTGELFF. The variable domain in full, completed from reference TRBV30 and TRBJ2-2, reads SQTIHQWPATLVQPVGSPLSLECTVEGTSNPNLYWYRQAAGRGLQLLFYSVGIGQISSEVPQNLSASRPQDRQFILSSKKLLLSDSGFYLCAWRGQGARTGELFFGEGSRLTVL.

This clonotype was detected ten times or more. V is TRBV20-1 and J is TRBJ2-7, with TRBD1 identical over 7 bases. V lost 4 bases, J lost 0 bases, and 3 bases stayed unmatched. Germline CDR1 is DFQATT and CDR2 is SNEGSKA (reference sequence). The CDR3 loop spans 13 amino acids. Here the CDR3 reads CSATGTDSYEQYF. The CDR3 nucleotides read TGCAGTGCTACCGGGACAGACTCCTACGAGCAGTACTTC.

The chain carries TRBV5-1 and TRBJ1-1; D is unresolved. The CDR3 covers 15 residues. The germline V and J ends were trimmed by 3 bases and 7 bases, with 19 bases remaining between them. Germline V gene data show CDR1 as SGHRS and CDR2 as YFSETQ. Here the CDR3 reads CASSSLDPGVNEAFF. The DNA for the CDR3 is TGCGCCAGCAGCTCCCTCGACCCCGGGGTTAATGAAGCTTTCTTT.

This clonotype occurred many times. The chain employs TRBV4-1 and TRBJ2-1; TRBD1 agrees at 8 bases. The CDR3 covers 13 residues. Germline V gene data show CDR1 as MGHRA and CDR2 as YSYEKL. V lost 8 bases to trimming and J lost 7 bases; unmatched junction nucleotides: 7. The CDR3 bases are TGCGCCAGCTCGGACAGGGCGGGTAATGAGCAGTTCTTC. Protein sequence: CASSDRAGNEQFF.

This clonotype was seen ten or more times. The chain employs TRBV29-1 and TRBJ2-5; the D gene is possibly TRBD2 (7 bases). Germline V gene sequence: CDR1 SQVTM, CDR2 ANQGSEA. Trimming shortened V by 1 base and J by 2 bases, and 14 bases separated the two germline ends. The CDR3 runs to 15 residues. The CDR3 sequence: CSVEVTGGPQETQYF. Here the CDR3 DNA reads TGCAGCGTTGAAGTTACCGGGGGGCCTCAAGAGACCCAGTACTTC.

This clonotype was picked up many times. The chain couples TRBV12-3 or TRBV12-4 to TRBJ1-1; D remains ambiguous. The V end was cut by 5 bases, the J end by 3 bases, with 13 bases between. CDR3 size: 14 residues. CDR3 sequence reads: CASSLRGFDTEAFF. CDR3 DNA sequence: TGTGCCAGCAGTCTCCGCGGGTTTGACACTGAAGCTTTCTTT.

This clonotype was seen at least ten times. The rearrangement joins TRBV20-1 to TRBJ2-1; D possibly corresponds to TRBD2 (6 bases). Trimming took off 8 bases at V and 9 bases at J, with 29 bases between the two ends. This CDR3 is built from 16 residues. The germline V gene encodes CDR1 DFQATT and CDR2 SNEGSKA (reference sequence). The CDR3, as DNA: TGCAGTACCAAGCTAATAGGCGGGGCGGCTATGAGTGAGCAGTTCTTC. Amino acid sequence: CSTKLIGGAAMSEQFF.

Notes on this clonotype: A much more abundant neighbour one base away suggests this may be a read error. The rearrangement uses TRBV5-1 and TRBJ2-1; D perhaps matches TRBD2 (5 bases). CDR1 and CDR2 (germline): SGHRS, YFSETQ. The CDR3 extends over 14 amino acids. The CDR3 here is CASSLAEGYNAQFF. CDR3 DNA: TGCGCCAGCAGCTTGGCCGAGGGTTACAATGCGCAGTTCTTC.

This chain uses TRBV11-2 with TRBJ2-2; D not certain. Trimming took off 0 bases at V and 5 bases at J, with 7 bases between the two ends. Germline V gives CDR1 SGHAT, CDR2 FQNNGV. This CDR3 comprises 14 residues. CDR3 DNA: TGTGCCAGCAGCTTAGAGGCCCGGACCGGGGAGCTGTTTTTT. Protein: CASSLEARTGELFF.

This clonotype came up many times. This chain connects TRBV25-1 to TRBJ1-3; TRBD1 aligns across 7 bases. The germline CDR1 and CDR2 sequences are MGHDK and SYGVNS. The length of the CDR3 is 16 residues. The junction had 7 bases not matched to a gene; V was cut back by 5 bases and J by 0 bases. This chain's CDR3 is CASSKDRWSSGNTIYF. CDR3 coding DNA: TGTGCCAGCAGTAAGGACAGGTGGAGCTCTGGAAACACCATATATTTT.

This clonotype was seen at least ten times. The V gene is TRBV5-1, the J gene TRBJ2-2, with 10 bases lining up with TRBD2. This CDR3 has 17 amino acids. Germline-derived CDR1 and CDR2 are SGHRS and YFSETQ. J lost 7 bases, V lost 4 bases, and 13 bases had no gene match. In nucleotides, the CDR3 is TGCGCCAGCAGCACGTCTAGCGGGAGAAATCTGGACGGGGAGCTGTTTTTT. This sequence encodes CASSTSSGRNLDGELFF.

This clonotype was detected ten times or more. The chain carries TRBV5-1 and TRBJ1-2; D remains ambiguous. CDR1 is SGHRS, CDR2 YFSETQ, per germline. V lost 5 bases, J lost 4 bases, and 9 bases lay in between. This CDR3 region has 12 residues. The CDR3 sequence: CASSATPYGYTF. The CDR3 bases are TGCGCCAGCAGTGCTACTCCCTATGGCTACACCTTC.

The chain employs TRBV28 and TRBJ1-5; D ambiguous. CDR3 length: 16 amino acids. CDR1 MDHEN and CDR2 SYDVKM come from the germline V gene. Trimming took off 6 bases at V and 4 bases at J, with 19 bases between the two ends. DNA for the CDR3: TGTGCCAGCAGCTCCCTCTTAGCGAACCTAAATCAGCCCCAGCATTTT. This gives the protein CASSSLLANLNQPQHF.

This clonotype was seen many times. The chain links TRBV12-1 to TRBJ2-1; the table's D call, TRBD1, has no DNA check behind it. TRBV12-1 constitutes a pseudogene. The CDR3 sequence is 17 residues long. As DNA, the CDR3 is TGTGCCAGCAGCGGTTTAACTGCGGGGCGCCTTATTGATGAGCAGTTCTTC. Its protein product is CASSGLTAGRLIDEQFF.

This clonotype was counted many times. V usage is TRBV29-1 and J usage is TRBJ2-3; the D gene could be TRBD1 or TRBD2 (5 bases each). The CDR3 has 13 amino acids. Germline CDR1 SQVTM, CDR2 ANQGSEA. Trimming cost V 3 bases and J 6 bases, with 13 bases left between them. In nucleotides, the CDR3 is TGCAGCGTTGACCCAGGGTGGGGGGATACGCAGTATTTT. Amino acid sequence: CSVDPGWGDTQYF.

This clonotype has only a few counts. The chain combines TRBV13 with TRBJ1-1, with a tentative D call TRBD1 (6 bases). Per the germline V gene, CDR1 is PRHDT and CDR2 is FYEKMQ (reference sequence). V lost 6 bases and J 3 bases, leaving 14 bases between the germline ends. The CDR3 is made up of 14 amino acids. The CDR3 coding sequence is TGTGCCAGCAGGACACAGGGATTCGACACTGAAGCTTTCTTT. Translated, it gives CASRTQGFDTEAFF.

This clonotype was seen only a few times. This chain uses TRBV4-3 with TRBJ2-6; D may be TRBD1 (6 bases). The CDR3 extends over 17 amino acids. Trimming took off 2 bases at V and 2 bases at J, with 13 bases between the two ends. Germline V CDR1 and CDR2: LGHNA, YSLEER. The CDR3 DNA reads TGCGCCAGCAGCCAACGAACAGGGTTCGCTGGGGCCAACGTCCTGACTTTC. As protein: CASSQRTGFAGANVLTF.

This clonotype has just a few counts. V usage is TRBV4-1 and J usage is TRBJ2-5; 8 bases line up with TRBD2. The germline V gene encodes CDR1 MGHRA and CDR2 YSYEKL. Losses at the gene ends were 0 bases for V and 4 bases for J; bases not matched to a gene: 4. The CDR3 has 15 residues. The CDR3 loop reads CASSQDISGGETQYF. The CDR3 DNA reads as TGCGCCAGCAGCCAAGATATAAGCGGGGGAGAGACCCAGTACTTC.

The sample holds a few counts of this clonotype. The chain recombines TRBV20-1 with TRBJ2-3; a possible D gene is TRBD2 (5 bases). This CDR3 comprises 15 residues. The V end lost 0 bases, the J end lost 0 bases, and 10 bases lay between the germline ends. Germline V gene lookup returns CDR1 DFQATT and CDR2 SNEGSKA (reference sequence). CDR3 protein: CSARDLEGSTDTQYF. The CDR3 DNA sequence: TGCAGTGCTAGAGATCTTGAGGGTAGCACAGATACGCAGTATTTT.